This passage covers 8 T cell receptor beta chains from one sample sequenced in a study of blood T cell repertoires in COVID-19. Some clones are missing from TCRdb's copy, which holds only in-frame ones; the method was immunoSEQ multiplex PCR. Here the sample spans tens of thousands of clones, 85% to 95% being singletons. Sample: peripheral blood. The receptors originated from a human donor in a cohort sampled during active COVID-19.

This clone appeared a single time. The J gene is TRBJ1-2, the V gene TRBV9, with 7 bases that match TRBD1. Germline V gene data show CDR1 as SGDLS and CDR2 as YYNGEE. This CDR3 contains 13 residues. The junction had 8 bases not matched to a gene; V was cut back by 4 bases and J by 8 bases. This CDR3 reads CASSIGTVNGYTF. The CDR3 nucleotides read TGTGCCAGCAGCATCGGGACAGTTAACGGCTACACCTTC. Drawing the rest from reference TRBV9 and TRBJ1-2, the complete variable domain is DSGVTQTPKHLITATGQRVTLRCSPRSGDLSVYWYQQSLDQGLQFLIQYYNGEERAKGNILERFSAQQFPDLHSELNLSSLELGDSALYFCASSIGTVNGYTFGSGTRLTVV.

The chain has TRBV5-1 and TRBJ2-3; TRBD2 might be the D (6 bases). Trimming stripped 3 bases from V and 5 bases from J, with 16 bases between. Germline CDR1 reads SGHRS; CDR2 reads YFSETQ. This CDR3 is built from 15 residues. In nucleotides, the CDR3 is TGCGCCAGCAGCTGGGGGACTTCCGTGGGAGATACGCAGTATTTT. Its protein is CASSWGTSVGDTQYF.

This clone was observed once. This chain links TRBV5-6 with TRBJ1-2; no firm D call. CDR3 length: 14 residues. Germline V gene lookup returns CDR1 SGHDT and CDR2 YYEEEE. With 2 bases removed from V and 2 bases from J, the gap between germline ends came to 10 bases. Here the CDR3 DNA reads TGTGCCAGCAGCTTCGCACAACCAAACTATGGCTACACCTTC. Its protein product is CASSFAQPNYGYTF.

The chain uses TRBV5-6 and TRBJ2-7; D perhaps matches TRBD1 (6 bases). Trimming shortened V by 2 bases and J by 2 bases, and 14 bases separated the two germline ends. From germline, CDR1 is SGHDT and CDR2 YYEEEE. CDR3 size: 15 residues. CDR3: CASSFSRGMPYEQYV. The CDR3 DNA reads as TGTGCCAGCAGCTTTTCGAGGGGGATGCCCTACGAGCAGTACGTC.

The gene calls are TRBV7-8 and TRBJ2-3; 7 bases fit TRBD2. The V segment lost 2 bases and the J segment 5 bases; nucleotides outside the gene matches: 7. CDR3 size: 15 residues. CDR1 SGHVS and CDR2 FQNEAQ come from the germline V gene. The CDR3 loop is CASSLREGRGDTQYF. CDR3 nucleotides: TGTGCCAGCAGCTTAAGGGAGGGCCGCGGAGATACGCAGTATTTT.

The genes are TRBV19 and TRBJ1-4; 7 nucleotides agree with TRBD1. Germline V gene data show CDR1 as LNHDA and CDR2 as SQIVND (reference sequence). The CDR3 contains 15 residues. V lost 5 bases, J lost 3 bases, and 6 bases stayed unmatched. CDR3 nucleotide sequence: TGTGCCAGTAGTCTATGGGACAGATCTAATGAAAAACTGTTTTTT. This gives the protein CASSLWDRSNEKLFF.

Only one count was recorded for this clone. The chain uses TRBV19 and TRBJ2-3, with 7 bases aligning to TRBD2. Trimming took 7 bases from V and 1 from J; bases not matched to a gene: 5. The CDR3 contains 14 residues. CDR1 and CDR2 (germline): LNHDA, SQIVND (reference sequence). CDR3 in DNA: TGTGCCAGTACCCCCCTAGCGGGCACAGATACGCAGTATTTT. It yields the protein CASTPLAGTDTQYF.

V usage is TRBV7-8 and J usage is TRBJ2-1; the match to TRBD1 covers 9 bases. The CDR3 has 14 residues. CDR1 and CDR2 from the germline V gene are SGHVS and FQNEAQ. The trim removed 1 base at V and 9 bases at J, leaving 4 bases unmatched. CDR3 sequence reads: CASSLGGTGSEQFF. The CDR3 nucleotides read TGTGCCAGCAGCTTAGGGGGGACAGGGAGTGAGCAGTTCTTC.